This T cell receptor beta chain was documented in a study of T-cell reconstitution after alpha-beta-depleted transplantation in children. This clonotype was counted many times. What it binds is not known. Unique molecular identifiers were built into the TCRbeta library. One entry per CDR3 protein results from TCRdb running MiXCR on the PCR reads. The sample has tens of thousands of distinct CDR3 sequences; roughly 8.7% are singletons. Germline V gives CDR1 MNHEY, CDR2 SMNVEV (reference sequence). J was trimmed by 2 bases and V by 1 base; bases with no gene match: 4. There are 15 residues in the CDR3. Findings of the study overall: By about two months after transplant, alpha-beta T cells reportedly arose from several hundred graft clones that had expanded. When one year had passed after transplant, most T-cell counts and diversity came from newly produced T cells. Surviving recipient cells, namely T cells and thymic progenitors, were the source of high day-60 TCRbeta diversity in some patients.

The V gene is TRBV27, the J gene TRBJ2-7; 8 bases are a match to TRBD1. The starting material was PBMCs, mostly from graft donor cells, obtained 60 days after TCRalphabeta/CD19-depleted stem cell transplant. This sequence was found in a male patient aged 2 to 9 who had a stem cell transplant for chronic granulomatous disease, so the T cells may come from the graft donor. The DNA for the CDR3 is TGTGCCAGCAGTTTATTAGCAGGGGGCCCCTACGAGCAGTACTTC. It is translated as CASSLLAGGPYEQYF.